This is a list of T cell receptor beta chains from one sample in a study of T cell changes during pregnancy in multiple sclerosis. Sequencing used immunoSEQ multiplex PCR; TCRdb keeps in-frame clones, though not all of them. Seen here are under 110,000 clones, approximately 90% observed once, and the top ten hold roughly 1.5%. This specimen consisted of peripheral blood, obtained after pregnancy. The receptors shown here come from a female donor with multiple sclerosis, enrolled in a pregnancy study. Each CDR3 is given with its conserved first and last residue. A D gene is named only where the DNA matches it firmly. Size is omitted from some rows. Given values are once, few, many or a class for expanded clones.

clone_size j_call d_call v_call cdr3_aa cdr3_nt
- TRBJ2-1 TRBD2 TRBV30 CAARGGNYNEQFF TGTGCGGCGCGGGGGGGCAACTACAATGAGCAGTTCTTC
- TRBJ2-3 TRBD2 TRBV5-4 CASSLDAGGIDTQYF TGTGCCAGCAGCTTGGATGCGGGAGGGATAGATACGCAGTATTTT
once TRBJ2-3 TRBD1 TRBV6-1 CASSDGQGEVGTQYF TGTGCCAGCAGCGACGGACAGGGAGAGGTGGGTACGCAGTATTTT
- TRBJ2-1 TRBD1 TRBV18 CASSRGQGAREQFF TGTGCCAGCTCACGGGGACAGGGGGCGCGTGAGCAGTTCTTC
- TRBJ1-2 TRBD1 TRBV5-1 CASTTPGQEYGYTF TGCGCCAGCACCACGCCGGGACAGGAATATGGCTACACCTTC
once TRBJ1-1 - TRBV6-5 CASSKGERGAFF TGTGCCAGCAGTAAGGGGGAGAGGGGAGCTTTCTTT
- TRBJ2-3 - TRBV19 CASSSSGRADTQYF TGTGCCAGTAGTTCATCCGGGCGGGCAGATACGCAGTATTTT
- TRBJ2-1 - TRBV2 CASRLASSYNEQFF TGTGCCAGCAGGTTAGCGAGTTCCTACAATGAGCAGTTCTTC
- TRBJ2-7 TRBD2 TRBV7-8 CASSLDPGLGSYEQYF TGTGCCAGCAGCCTGGACCCGGGACTAGGATCTTACGAGCAGTACTTC
- TRBJ1-2 - TRBV6-6 CASSYLGSYGYTF TGTGCCAGCAGTTACTTGGGGAGCTATGGCTACACCTTC
- TRBJ2-1 TRBD2 TRBV5-1 CATSPTSGASYNEQFF TGCGCCACCTCACCGACTAGCGGGGCCTCCTACAATGAGCAGTTCTTC
- TRBJ2-7 - TRBV18 CASSPWPEGDEQYF TGTGCCAGCTCACCATGGCCGGAGGGTGACGAGCAGTACTTC
few TRBJ1-1 - TRBV5-4 CASSLWGGEAFF TGTGCCAGCAGCTTATGGGGCGGAGAAGCTTTCTTT
- TRBJ2-7 TRBD1 TRBV11-2 CASSLAMDRSYEQYF TGTGCCAGCAGCTTAGCCATGGACAGGTCCTACGAGCAGTACTTC
- TRBJ1-5 TRBD1 TRBV4-1 CASSPNRGINQPQHF TGCGCCAGCAGCCCCAACAGGGGCATCAATCAGCCCCAGCATTTT
few TRBJ1-1 - TRBV5-1 CASSFQSVGNTEAFF TGCGCCAGCAGCTTCCAGAGCGTTGGGAACACTGAAGCTTTCTTT
- TRBJ2-7 TRBD2 TRBV2 CASSEAWGGVEQYF TGTGCCAGCAGTGAAGCGTGGGGGGGGGTCGAGCAGTACTTC
once TRBJ1-4 - TRBV18 CASSPRSSNEKLFF TGTGCCAGCTCACCACGATCCAGTAATGAAAAACTGTTTTTT
- TRBJ2-7 TRBD1 TRBV30 CAWSPLGTGSYEQYF TGTGCCTGGTCGCCTCTAGGGACAGGGAGCTACGAGCAGTACTTC
- TRBJ1-3 TRBD1 TRBV28 CASSSPRDRGVYGNTIYF TGTGCCAGCAGTTCCCCCCGGGACAGGGGAGTATACGGAAACACCATATATTTT
- TRBJ1-4 - TRBV19 CASSIYEKLFF TGTGCCAGTAGTATCTATGAAAAACTGTTTTTT
few TRBJ2-3 - TRBV19 CASSESGLRADTQYF TGTGCCAGTAGTGAATCGGGACTCCGGGCAGATACGCAGTATTTT
- TRBJ2-3 - TRBV9 CASSPTLLTSTDTQYF TGTGCCAGCAGCCCTACACTACTCACATCCACAGATACGCAGTATTTT
- TRBJ2-7 TRBD1 TRBV10-2 CASTQDRGRSEQYF TGCGCCAGCACCCAGGACAGGGGTCGGAGCGAGCAGTACTTC
- TRBJ1-4 TRBD1 TRBV5-5 CASSPQGAGEKLFF TGTGCCAGCAGCCCGCAGGGGGCCGGTGAAAAACTGTTTTTT
- TRBJ1-2 TRBD1 TRBV9 CASSVGGQDGYTF TGTGCCAGCAGCGTAGGCGGACAGGATGGCTACACCTTC
- TRBJ2-3 TRBD2 TRBV11-3 CASSSIAGGPIRF TGTGCCAGCAGCTCTATAGCGGGAGGGCCGATTCGCTTT
once TRBJ2-7 - TRBV6-5 CASSLHGTLTYEQYF TGTGCCAGCAGTTTGCATGGGACACTTACCTACGAGCAGTACTTC
once TRBJ1-1 TRBD1 TRBV9 CASSSRADRGTEAFF TGTGCCAGCAGCTCAAGAGCCGACAGGGGGACTGAAGCTTTCTTT
- TRBJ1-2 TRBD1 TRBV19 CASSPRQGSYGYTF TGTGCCAGTAGTCCACGACAGGGTAGCTATGGCTACACCTTC
- TRBJ1-2 - TRBV5-1 CASSLGGRMLSGYTF TGCGCCAGCAGCTTGGGGGGCAGGATGCTCAGTGGCTACACCTTC
- TRBJ2-5 - TRBV5-5 CASSLRTVQETQYF TGTGCCAGCAGCTTGCGGACAGTTCAAGAGACCCAGTACTTC
- TRBJ2-1 TRBD2 TRBV29-1 CSVPLTGLDHNEQFF TGCAGCGTCCCTTTAACGGGACTAGACCACAATGAGCAGTTCTTC
- TRBJ1-2 - TRBV30 CAWSVPEQGDSYGYTF TGTGCCTGGAGTGTACCCGAACAGGGCGACAGCTATGGCTACACCTTC
- TRBJ2-5 - TRBV16 CASSQLSPRETQYF TGTGCCAGCAGCCAATTGAGCCCGAGGGAGACCCAGTACTTC
- TRBJ1-4 - TRBV2 CASISKRNEKLFF TGTGCCAGCATATCGAAGCGTAATGAAAAACTGTTTTTT
- TRBJ2-7 - TRBV28 CASSSLRLPSSYEQYF TGTGCCAGCAGTTCCCTTCGACTACCTAGCTCTTACGAGCAGTACTTC
- TRBJ1-1 - TRBV2 CASIWGMDTEAFF TGTGCCAGCATCTGGGGCATGGACACTGAAGCTTTCTTT
- TRBJ1-6 - TRBV11-2 CASSLGRDNSPLHF TGTGCCAGCAGCTTAGGCAGGGATAATTCACCCCTCCACTTT
- TRBJ1-1 - TRBV30 CAWSFRGSEAFF TGTGCCTGGAGTTTTAGGGGATCTGAAGCTTTCTTT
- TRBJ2-2 TRBD2 TRBV7-3 CASSFGVAGYTGELFF TGTGCCAGCAGCTTTGGGGTAGCGGGATACACCGGGGAGCTGTTTTTT
- TRBJ2-3 TRBD1 TRBV29-1 CSVEDRDRGTDTQYF TGCAGCGTTGAAGATCGGGACAGGGGGACAGATACGCAGTATTTT
- TRBJ1-2 - TRBV5-1 CASSLARAGEGELNGYTF TGCGCCAGCAGCTTGGCCCGTGCAGGGGAAGGGGAGCTGAATGGCTACACCTTC
- TRBJ2-3 TRBD2 TRBV4-1 CASSQDGGSYTDTQYF TGCGCCAGCAGCCAAGATGGCGGGAGCTACACAGATACGCAGTATTTT
- TRBJ2-4 TRBD2 TRBV30 CALRSRREGIQYF TGTGCCCTCCGTTCCAGGCGGGAGGGCATTCAGTACTTC
- TRBJ2-3 TRBD1 TRBV5-4 CASSPRTGAGGTDTQYF TGTGCCAGCAGCCCACGGACAGGGGCGGGTGGCACAGATACGCAGTATTTT